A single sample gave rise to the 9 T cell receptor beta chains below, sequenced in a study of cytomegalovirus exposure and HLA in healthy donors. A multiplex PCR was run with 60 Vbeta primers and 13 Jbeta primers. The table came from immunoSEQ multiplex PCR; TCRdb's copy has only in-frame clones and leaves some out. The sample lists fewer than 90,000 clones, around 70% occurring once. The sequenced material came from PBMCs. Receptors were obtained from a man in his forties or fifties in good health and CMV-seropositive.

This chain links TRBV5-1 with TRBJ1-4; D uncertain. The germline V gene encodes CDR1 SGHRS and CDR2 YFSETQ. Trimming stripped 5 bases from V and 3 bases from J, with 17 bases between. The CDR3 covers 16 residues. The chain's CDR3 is CASRSFDTVSNEKLFF. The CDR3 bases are TGCGCCAGCAGATCCTTCGACACCGTCTCTAATGAAAAACTGTTTTTT.

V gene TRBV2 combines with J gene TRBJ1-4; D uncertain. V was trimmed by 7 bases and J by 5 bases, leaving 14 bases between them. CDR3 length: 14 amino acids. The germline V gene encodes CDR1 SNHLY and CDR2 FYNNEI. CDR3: CASTVTRLNEKLFF. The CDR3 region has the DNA TGTGCCAGCACGGTAACCAGACTAAATGAAAAACTGTTTTTT.

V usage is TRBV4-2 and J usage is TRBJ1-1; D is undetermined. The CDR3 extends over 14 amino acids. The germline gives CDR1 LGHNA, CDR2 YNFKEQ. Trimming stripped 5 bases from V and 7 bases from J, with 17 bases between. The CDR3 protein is CASSSLSVSGEAFF. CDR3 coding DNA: TGTGCCAGCAGCTCCTTATCCGTGAGCGGTGAAGCTTTCTTT.

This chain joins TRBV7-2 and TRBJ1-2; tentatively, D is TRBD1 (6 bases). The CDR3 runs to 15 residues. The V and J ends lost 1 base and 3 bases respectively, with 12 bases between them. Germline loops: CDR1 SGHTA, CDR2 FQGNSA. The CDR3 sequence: CASSLGQATDYGYTF. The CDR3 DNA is TGTGCCAGCAGCTTAGGACAGGCTACGGACTATGGCTACACCTTC.

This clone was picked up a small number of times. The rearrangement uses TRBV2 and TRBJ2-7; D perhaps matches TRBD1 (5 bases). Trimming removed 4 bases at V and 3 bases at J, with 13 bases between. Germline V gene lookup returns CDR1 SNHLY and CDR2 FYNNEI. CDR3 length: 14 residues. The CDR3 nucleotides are TGTGCCAGCAGTGGGATGGGTAGGGGCTACGAGCAGTACTTC. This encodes CASSGMGRGYEQYF.

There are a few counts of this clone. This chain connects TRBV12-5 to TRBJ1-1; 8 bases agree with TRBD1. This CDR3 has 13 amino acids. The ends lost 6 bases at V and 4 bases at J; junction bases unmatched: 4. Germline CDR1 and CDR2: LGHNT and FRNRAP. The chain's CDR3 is CASGTTGGTEAFF. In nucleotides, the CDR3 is TGTGCTAGTGGCACTACAGGGGGCACTGAAGCTTTCTTT.

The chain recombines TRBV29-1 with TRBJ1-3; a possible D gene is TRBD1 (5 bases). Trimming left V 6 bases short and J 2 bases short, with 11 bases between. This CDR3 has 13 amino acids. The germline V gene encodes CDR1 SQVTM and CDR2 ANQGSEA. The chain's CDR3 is CSVGGGTGNTIYF. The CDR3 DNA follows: TGCAGCGTCGGGGGGGGGACTGGAAACACCATATATTTT.

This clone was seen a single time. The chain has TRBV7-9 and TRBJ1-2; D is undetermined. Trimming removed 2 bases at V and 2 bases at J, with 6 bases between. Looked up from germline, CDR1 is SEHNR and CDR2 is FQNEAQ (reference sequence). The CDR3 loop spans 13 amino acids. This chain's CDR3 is CASSLYGNYGYTF. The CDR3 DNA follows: TGTGCCAGCAGCTTATACGGGAACTATGGCTACACCTTC.

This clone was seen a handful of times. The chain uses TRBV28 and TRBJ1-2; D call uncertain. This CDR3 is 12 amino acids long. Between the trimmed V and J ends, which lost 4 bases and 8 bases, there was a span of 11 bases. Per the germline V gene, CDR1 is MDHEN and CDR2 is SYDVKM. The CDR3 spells CASSSLDWGYTF. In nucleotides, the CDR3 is TGTGCCAGCAGTTCCTTAGATTGGGGCTACACCTTC.